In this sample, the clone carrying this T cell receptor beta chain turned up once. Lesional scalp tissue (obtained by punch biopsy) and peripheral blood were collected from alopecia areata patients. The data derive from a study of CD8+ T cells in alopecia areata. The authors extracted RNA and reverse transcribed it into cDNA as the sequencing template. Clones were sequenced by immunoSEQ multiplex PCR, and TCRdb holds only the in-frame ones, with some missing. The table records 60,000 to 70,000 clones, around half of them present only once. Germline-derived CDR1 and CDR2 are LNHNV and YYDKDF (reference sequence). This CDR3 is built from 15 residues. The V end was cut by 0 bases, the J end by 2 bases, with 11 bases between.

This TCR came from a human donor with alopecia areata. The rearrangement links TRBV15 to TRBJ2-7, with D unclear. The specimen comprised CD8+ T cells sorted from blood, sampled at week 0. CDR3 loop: CATSRDMTSPYEQYF. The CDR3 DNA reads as TGTGCCACCAGCAGAGATATGACAAGCCCCTACGAGCAGTACTTC.